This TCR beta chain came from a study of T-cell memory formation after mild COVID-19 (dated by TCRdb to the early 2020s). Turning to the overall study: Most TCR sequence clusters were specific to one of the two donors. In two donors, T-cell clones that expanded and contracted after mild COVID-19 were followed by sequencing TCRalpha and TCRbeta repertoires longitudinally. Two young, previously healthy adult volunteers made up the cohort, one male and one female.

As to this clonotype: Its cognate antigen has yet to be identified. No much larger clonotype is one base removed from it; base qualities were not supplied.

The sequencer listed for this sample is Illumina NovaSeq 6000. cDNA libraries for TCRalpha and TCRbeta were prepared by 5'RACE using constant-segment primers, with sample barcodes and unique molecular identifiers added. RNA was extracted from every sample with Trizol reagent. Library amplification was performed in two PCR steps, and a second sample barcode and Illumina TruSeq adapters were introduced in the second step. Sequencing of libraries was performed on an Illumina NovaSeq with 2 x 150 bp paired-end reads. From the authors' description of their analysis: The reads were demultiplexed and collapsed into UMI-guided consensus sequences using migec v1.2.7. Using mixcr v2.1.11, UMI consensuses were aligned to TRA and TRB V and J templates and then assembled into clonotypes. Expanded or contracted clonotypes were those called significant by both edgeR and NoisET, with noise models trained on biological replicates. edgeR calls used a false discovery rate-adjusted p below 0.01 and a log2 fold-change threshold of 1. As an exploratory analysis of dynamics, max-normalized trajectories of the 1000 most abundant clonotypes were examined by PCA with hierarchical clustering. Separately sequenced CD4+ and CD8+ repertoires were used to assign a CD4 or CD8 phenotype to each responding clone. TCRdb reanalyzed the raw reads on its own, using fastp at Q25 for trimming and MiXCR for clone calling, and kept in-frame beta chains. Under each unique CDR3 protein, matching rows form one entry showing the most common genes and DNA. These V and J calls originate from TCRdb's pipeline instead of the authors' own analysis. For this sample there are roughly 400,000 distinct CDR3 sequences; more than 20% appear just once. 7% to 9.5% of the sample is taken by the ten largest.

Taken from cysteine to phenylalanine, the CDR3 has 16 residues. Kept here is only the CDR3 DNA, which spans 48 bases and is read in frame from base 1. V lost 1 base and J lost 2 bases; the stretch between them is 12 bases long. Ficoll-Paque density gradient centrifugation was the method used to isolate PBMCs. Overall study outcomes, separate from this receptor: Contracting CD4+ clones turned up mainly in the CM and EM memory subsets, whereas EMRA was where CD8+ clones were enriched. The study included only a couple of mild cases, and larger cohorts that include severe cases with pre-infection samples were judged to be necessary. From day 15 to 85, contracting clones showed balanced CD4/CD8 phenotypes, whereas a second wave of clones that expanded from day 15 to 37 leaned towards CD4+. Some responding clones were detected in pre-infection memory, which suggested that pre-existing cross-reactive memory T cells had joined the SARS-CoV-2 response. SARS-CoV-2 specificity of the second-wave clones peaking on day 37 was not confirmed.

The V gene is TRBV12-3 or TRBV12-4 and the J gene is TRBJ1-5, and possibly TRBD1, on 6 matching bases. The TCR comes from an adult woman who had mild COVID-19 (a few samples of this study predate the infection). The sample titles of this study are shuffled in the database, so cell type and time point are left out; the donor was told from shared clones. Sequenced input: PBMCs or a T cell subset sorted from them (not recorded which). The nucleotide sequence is TGTGCCAGCAGTTTAGGCGGGGGGGCTGGCAATCAGCCCCAGCATTTT. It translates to CASSLGGGAGNQPQHF.